The source of this TCR beta chain is a study of blood T cell repertoires in COVID-19. Study-level background: COVID-19 samples collected from the United States, Italy and Spain covered acute and convalescent phases. In each case, the material was cDNA or gDNA derived from T cells, B-cell-depleted T cells, or PBMCs.

This clone is a singleton in its sample. Authors' processing steps: Estimation of nucleated cell counts was performed using reference gene primer amplification. TCRdb's copy holds only in-frame clones and misses some; the assay was immunoSEQ multiplex PCR. D and trimming come from the DNA, and the V and J calls and clone size come from that table. The sample shows tens of thousands of clones, around 80% of them seen only once. Per germline, CDR1 LNHDA and CDR2 SQIVND (reference sequence). This CDR3 contains 15 residues. Trimming took 4 bases from V and 4 from J; bases not matched to a gene: 8. This chain joins TRBV19 and TRBJ1-1; 8 bases align to TRBD1. The sequencing input was peripheral blood. The clonotype originates from a man in his fifties or sixties with acute or convalescent COVID-19. The CDR3 sequence is CASSRHGQGGTEAFF. CDR3 nucleotides: TGTGCCAGTAGTAGACACGGACAGGGAGGCACTGAAGCTTTCTTT.